This T cell receptor (beta chain) is drawn from a study of metastatic and nonmetastatic thyroid tumors. Study overall: Both malignant and benign thyroid patients supplied peripheral blood and tumor or nodule tissue samples, across which the repertoires of these patients were then compared.

Thyroid surgery was preceded by no treatment in any patient. Using MiXCR, TCRdb reanalyzed the PCR reads. The sample has roughly 65,000 clones; 13% to 15% are singletons. CDR3 length equals 16 residues. CDR1 and CDR2 (germline): SNHLY, FYNNEI. Trimming pared 7 bases from V and 3 bases from J, leaving 19 bases between. The sequence derives from a male donor with papillary thyroid cancer or a benign thyroid nodule (not recorded which). Some clones in this sample may be carry-over from other donors' samples. The chain has TRBV2 and TRBJ1-3; D is uncertain. Sequenced sample: blood. CDR3 loop: CASIPPGQSCGNTIYF. Written as DNA, the CDR3 is TGTGCCAGCATCCCCCCGGGCCAGAGTTGTGGAAACACCATATATTTT.